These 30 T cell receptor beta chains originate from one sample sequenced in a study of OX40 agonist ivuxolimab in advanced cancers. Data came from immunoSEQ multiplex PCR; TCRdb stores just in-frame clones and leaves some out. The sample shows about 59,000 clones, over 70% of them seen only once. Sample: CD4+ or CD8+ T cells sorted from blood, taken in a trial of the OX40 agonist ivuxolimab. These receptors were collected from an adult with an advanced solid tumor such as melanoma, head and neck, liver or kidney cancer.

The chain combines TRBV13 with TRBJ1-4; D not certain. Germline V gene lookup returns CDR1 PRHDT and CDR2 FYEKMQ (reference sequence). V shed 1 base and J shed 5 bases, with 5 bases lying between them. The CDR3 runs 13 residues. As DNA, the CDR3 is TGTGCCAGCAGCTTAGACAGAAATGAAAAACTGTTTTTT. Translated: CASSLDRNEKLFF.

In DNA, the CDR3 is TGTGCCAGCACCGCGTCGGGTTTTGGTAATTCACCCCTCCACTTT. Translating it yields CASTASGFGNSPLHF. J is TRBJ1-6 and V is TRBV28; no firm D call. V was clipped by 7 bases and J by 6 bases, with 16 bases between them. The CDR3 contains 15 residues. Germline V CDR1 and CDR2: MDHEN, SYDVKM. The full variable domain, its missing parts supplied by reference TRBV28 and TRBJ1-6, is DVKVTQSSRYLVKRTGEKVFLECVQDMDHENMFWYRQDPGLGLRLIYFSYDVKMKEKGDIPEGYSVSREKKERFSLILESASTNQTSMYLCASTASGFGNSPLHFGNGTRLTVT.

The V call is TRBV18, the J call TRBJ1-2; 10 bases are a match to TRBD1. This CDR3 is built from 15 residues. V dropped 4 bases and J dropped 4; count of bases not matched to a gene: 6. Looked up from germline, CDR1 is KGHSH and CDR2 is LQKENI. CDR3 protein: CASSQGTGDGYGYTF. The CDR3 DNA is TGTGCCAGCTCACAAGGGACAGGGGACGGCTATGGCTACACCTTC.

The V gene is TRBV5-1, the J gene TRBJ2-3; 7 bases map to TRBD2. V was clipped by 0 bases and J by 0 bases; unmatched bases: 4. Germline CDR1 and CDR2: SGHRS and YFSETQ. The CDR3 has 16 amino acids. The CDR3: CASSLGLAASTDTQYF. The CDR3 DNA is TGCGCCAGCAGCTTGGGGCTAGCGGCCAGCACAGATACGCAGTATTTT.

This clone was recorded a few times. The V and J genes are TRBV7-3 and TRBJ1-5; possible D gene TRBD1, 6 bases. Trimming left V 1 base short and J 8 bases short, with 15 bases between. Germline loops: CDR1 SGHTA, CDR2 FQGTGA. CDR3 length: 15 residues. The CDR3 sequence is CASSLRGTSGEPQHF. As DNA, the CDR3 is TGTGCCAGCAGCTTAAGGGGGACATCCGGAGAGCCCCAGCATTTT.

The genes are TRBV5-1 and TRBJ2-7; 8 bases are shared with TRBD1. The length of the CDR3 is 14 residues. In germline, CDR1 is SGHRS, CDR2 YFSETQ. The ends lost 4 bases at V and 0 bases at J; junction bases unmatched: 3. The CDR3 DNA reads TGCGCCAGCAGCCGGGGGACAGGCTCCTACGAGCAGTACTTC. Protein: CASSRGTGSYEQYF.

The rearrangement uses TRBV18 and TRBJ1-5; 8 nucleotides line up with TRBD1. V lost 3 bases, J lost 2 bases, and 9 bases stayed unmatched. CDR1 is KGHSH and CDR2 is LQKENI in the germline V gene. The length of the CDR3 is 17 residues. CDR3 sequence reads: CASSPGTGIVGNQPQHF. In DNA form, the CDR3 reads TGTGCCAGCTCACCCGGGACAGGAATTGTGGGCAATCAGCCCCAGCATTTT.

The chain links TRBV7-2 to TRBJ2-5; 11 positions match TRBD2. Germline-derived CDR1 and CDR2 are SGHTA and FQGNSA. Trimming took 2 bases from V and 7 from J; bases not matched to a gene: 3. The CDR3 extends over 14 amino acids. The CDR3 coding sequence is TGTGCCAGCAGCTTAACTAGCGGGAGTGGGACCCAGTACTTC. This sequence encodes CASSLTSGSGTQYF.

This CDR3 reads CSAAVTDGYTF. In nucleotides, the CDR3 is TGCAGTGCTGCCGTCACAGATGGCTACACCTTC. The chain carries TRBV20-1 and TRBJ1-2; D is unclear. CDR1 is DFQATT and CDR2 is SNEGSKA in the germline V gene (reference sequence). V gave up 5 bases and J gave up 6 bases, with 10 bases separating them. This CDR3 has 11 residues.

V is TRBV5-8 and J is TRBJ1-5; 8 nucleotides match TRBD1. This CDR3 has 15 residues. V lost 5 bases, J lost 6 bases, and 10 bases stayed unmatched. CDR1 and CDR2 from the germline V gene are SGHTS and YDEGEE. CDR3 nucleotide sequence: TGTGCCAGCAGTATGACAGGGGCAGTGGTTCAGCCCCAGCATTTT. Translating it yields CASSMTGAVVQPQHF.

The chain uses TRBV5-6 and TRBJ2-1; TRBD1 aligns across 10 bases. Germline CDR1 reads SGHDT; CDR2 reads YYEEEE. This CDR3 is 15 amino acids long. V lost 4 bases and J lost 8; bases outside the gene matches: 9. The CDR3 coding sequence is TGTGCCAGCAGCCCTGGGACAGGGGAGGCGGATGAGCAGTTCTTC. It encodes CASSPGTGEADEQFF.

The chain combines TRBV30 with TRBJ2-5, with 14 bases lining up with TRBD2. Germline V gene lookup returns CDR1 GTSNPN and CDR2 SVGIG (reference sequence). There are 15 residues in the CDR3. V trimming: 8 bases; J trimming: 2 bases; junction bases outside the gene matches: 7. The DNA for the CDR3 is TGTGCCATGGGACTAGCGGGAGTTAGGCAAGAGACCCAGTACTTC. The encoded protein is CAMGLAGVRQETQYF.

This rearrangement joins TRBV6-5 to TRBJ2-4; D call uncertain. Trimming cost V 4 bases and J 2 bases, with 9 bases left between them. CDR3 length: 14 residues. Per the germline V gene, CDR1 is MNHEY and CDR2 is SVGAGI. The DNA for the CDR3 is TGTGCCAGCAGTTCTCCTAGGACCAAAAACATTCAGTACTTC. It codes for CASSSPRTKNIQYF.

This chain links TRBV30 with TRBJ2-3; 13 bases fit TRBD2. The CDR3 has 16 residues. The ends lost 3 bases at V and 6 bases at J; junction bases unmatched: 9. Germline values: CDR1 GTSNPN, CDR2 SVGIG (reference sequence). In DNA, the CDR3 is TGTGCCTGGAGGTTACGACTAGCGGGAGGTGTCGATACGCAGTATTTT. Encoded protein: CAWRLRLAGGVDTQYF.

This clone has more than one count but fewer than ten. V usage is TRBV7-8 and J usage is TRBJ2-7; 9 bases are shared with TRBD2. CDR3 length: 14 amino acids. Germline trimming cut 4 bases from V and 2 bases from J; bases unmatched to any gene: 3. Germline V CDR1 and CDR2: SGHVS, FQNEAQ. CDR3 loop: CASSSLAGTYEQYF. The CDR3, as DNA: TGTGCCAGCAGCTCCCTAGCGGGGACCTACGAGCAGTACTTC.

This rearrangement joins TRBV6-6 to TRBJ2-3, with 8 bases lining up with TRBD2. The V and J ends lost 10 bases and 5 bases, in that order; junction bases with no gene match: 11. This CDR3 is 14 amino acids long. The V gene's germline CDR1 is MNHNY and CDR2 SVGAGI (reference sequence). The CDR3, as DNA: TGTGCCACCCGAGACGGGGGGGAGGGAGATACGCAGTATTTT. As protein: CATRDGGEGDTQYF.

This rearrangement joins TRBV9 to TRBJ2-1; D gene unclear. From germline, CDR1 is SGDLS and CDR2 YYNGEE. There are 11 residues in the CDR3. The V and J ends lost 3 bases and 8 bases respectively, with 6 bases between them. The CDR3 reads CASSAVDEQFF. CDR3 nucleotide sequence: TGTGCCAGCAGCGCGGTCGATGAGCAGTTCTTC. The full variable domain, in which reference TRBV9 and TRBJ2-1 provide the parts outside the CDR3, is DSGVTQTPKHLITATGQRVTLRCSPRSGDLSVYWYQQSLDQGLQFLIQYYNGEERAKGNILERFSAQQFPDLHSELNLSSLELGDSALYFCASSAVDEQFFGPGTRLTVL.

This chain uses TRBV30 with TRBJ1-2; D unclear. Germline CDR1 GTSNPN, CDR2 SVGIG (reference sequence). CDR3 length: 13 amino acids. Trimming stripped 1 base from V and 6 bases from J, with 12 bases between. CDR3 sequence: CAWSGSGYDGYTF. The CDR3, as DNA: TGTGCCTGGAGTGGGTCTGGGTACGATGGCTACACCTTC. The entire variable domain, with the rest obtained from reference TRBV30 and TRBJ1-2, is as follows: SQTIHQWPATLVQPVGSPLSLECTVEGTSNPNLYWYRQAAGRGLQLLFYSVGIGQISSEVPQNLSASRPQDRQFILSSKKLLLSDSGFYLCAWSGSGYDGYTFGSGTRLTVV.

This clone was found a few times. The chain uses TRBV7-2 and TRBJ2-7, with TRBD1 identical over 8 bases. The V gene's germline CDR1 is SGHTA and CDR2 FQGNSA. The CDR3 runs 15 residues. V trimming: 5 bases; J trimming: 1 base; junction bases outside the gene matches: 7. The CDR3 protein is CASSPWTGNSYEQYF. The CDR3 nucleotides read TGTGCCAGCAGCCCCTGGACAGGGAATTCCTACGAGCAGTACTTC.

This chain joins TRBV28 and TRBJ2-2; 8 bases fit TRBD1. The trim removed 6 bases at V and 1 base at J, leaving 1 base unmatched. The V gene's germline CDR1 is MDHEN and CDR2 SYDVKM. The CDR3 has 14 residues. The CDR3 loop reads CASRGQGNTGELFF. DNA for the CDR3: TGTGCCAGCAGAGGACAGGGGAACACCGGGGAGCTGTTTTTT.

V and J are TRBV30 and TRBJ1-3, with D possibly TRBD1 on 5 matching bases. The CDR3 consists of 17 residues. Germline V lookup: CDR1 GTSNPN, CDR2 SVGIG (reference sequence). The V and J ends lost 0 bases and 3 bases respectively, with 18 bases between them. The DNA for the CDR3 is TGTGCCTGGAGTGTGATGAGGGCCCAAAGGGGTGGAAACACCATATATTTT. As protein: CAWSVMRAQRGGNTIYF.

CDR3 nucleotides: TGCGCCAGCGGCCTTTACAGGGGGCAGGGGGAGCTGTTTTTT. Translating gives CASGLYRGQGELFF. The chain carries TRBV23-1 and TRBJ2-2, with TRBD1 matching 9 bases. TRBV23-1 is recorded as an ORF, its role being uncertain. CDR3 size: 14 residues. V shed 8 bases and J 8 bases; nucleotides not matched to a gene: 9.

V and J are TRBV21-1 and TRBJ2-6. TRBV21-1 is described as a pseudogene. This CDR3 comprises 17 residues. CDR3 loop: CASSSSSDLYGANVLTF. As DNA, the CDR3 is TGTGCCAGCAGCTCGTCCTCCGATCTGTACGGGGCCAACGTCCTGACTTTC.

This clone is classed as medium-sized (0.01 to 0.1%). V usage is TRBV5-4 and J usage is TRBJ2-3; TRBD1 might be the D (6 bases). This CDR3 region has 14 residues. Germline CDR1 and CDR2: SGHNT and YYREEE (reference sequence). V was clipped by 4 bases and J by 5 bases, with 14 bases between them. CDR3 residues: CASSTSDSRDTQYF. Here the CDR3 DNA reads TGTGCCAGCAGCACGTCGGACAGTAGAGATACGCAGTATTTT.

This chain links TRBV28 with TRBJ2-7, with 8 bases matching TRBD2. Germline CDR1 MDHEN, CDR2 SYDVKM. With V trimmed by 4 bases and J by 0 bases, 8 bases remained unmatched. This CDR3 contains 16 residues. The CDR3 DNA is TGTGCCAGCAGTTCTCCCTCGGCGGGAGGCTCCTACGAGCAGTACTTC. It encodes CASSSPSAGGSYEQYF.

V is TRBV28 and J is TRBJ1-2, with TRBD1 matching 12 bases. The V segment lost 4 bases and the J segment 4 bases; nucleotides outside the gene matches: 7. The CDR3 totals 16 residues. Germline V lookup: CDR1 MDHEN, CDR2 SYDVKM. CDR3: CASSSGTGGLTYGYTF. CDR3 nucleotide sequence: TGTGCCAGCAGTTCCGGGACAGGGGGCCTTACCTATGGCTACACCTTC.

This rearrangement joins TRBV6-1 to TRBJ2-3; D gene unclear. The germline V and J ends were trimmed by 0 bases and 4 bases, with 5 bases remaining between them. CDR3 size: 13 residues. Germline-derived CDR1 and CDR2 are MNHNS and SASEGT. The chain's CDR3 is CASSEAVADTQYF. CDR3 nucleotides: TGTGCCAGCAGTGAAGCGGTGGCAGATACGCAGTATTTT.

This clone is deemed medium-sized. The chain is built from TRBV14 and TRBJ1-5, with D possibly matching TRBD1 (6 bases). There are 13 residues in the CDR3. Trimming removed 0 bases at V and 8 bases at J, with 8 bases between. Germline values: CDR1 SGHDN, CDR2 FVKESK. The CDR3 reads CASSQEQGKPQHF. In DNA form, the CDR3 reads TGTGCCAGCAGCCAAGAACAGGGAAAGCCCCAGCATTTT.

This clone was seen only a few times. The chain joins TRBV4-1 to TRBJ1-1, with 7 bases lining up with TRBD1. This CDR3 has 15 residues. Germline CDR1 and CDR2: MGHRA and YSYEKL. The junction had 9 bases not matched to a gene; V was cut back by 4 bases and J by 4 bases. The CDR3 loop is CASSRTGDRRTEAFF. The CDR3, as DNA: TGCGCCAGCAGCCGAACAGGGGATCGGCGCACTGAAGCTTTCTTT.

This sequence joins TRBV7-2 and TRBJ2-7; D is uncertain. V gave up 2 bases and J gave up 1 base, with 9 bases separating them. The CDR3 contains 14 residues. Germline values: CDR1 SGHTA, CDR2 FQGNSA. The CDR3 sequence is CASSLLRGSYEQYF. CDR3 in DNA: TGTGCCAGCAGCTTACTCCGAGGATCCTACGAGCAGTACTTC.